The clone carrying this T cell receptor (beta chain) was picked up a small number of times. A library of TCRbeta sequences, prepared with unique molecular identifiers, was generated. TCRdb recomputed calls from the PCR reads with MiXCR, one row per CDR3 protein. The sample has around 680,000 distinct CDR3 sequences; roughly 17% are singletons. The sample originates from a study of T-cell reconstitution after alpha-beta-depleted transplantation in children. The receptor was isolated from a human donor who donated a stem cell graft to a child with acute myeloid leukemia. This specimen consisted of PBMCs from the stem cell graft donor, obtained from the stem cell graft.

CDR3 protein: CASSRRGAEETQYF. In DNA, the CDR3 is TGCGCCAGCAGCCGTCGGGGGGCCGAAGAGACCCAGTACTTC. The chain links TRBV5-1 to TRBJ2-5, with a tentative D call TRBD2 (7 bases). CDR3 length: 14 residues. V was clipped by 4 bases and J by 3 bases, with 13 bases between them. The germline V gene encodes CDR1 SGHRS and CDR2 YFSETQ. The variable domain in full, with the rest retrieved from reference TRBV5-1 and TRBJ2-5, is KAGVTQTPRYLIKTRGQQVTLSCSPISGHRSVSWYQQTPGQGLQFLFEYFSETQRNKGNFPGRFSGRQFSNSRSEMNVSTLELGDSALYLCASSRRGAEETQYFGPGTRLLVL.